This paragraph reports one T cell receptor beta chain. Original methodology: Counts of nucleated cells, estimated from reference gene primer amplification, were obtained. Clones were sequenced by immunoSEQ multiplex PCR, and TCRdb holds only the in-frame ones, with some missing. The V and J calls and clone size are taken from that table; D and trimming were inferred from the DNA. The sample shows around 300,000 clones, 89% of them seen only once. The recovered donors of Cohort 3 showed two negative PCRs, clearance, or symptom resolution. This sample was taken from a study of blood T cell repertoires in COVID-19. Trimming removed 4 bases from V and 5 bases from J, with 17 bases in between. This CDR3 has 15 amino acids. Germline CDR1 and CDR2: SGHRS and YFSETQ.

The sequence was collected from a woman aged 40 to 50 who had recovered from COVID-19. The V gene is TRBV5-1, the J gene TRBJ2-3; D is undetermined. The sequenced sample consisted of PBMCs or T cells enriched from blood (not recorded which). CDR3 residues: CASSASERLGDTQYF. The CDR3 DNA reads as TGCGCCAGCAGCGCCTCTGAGCGATTGGGAGATACGCAGTATTTT.